This TCR beta chain came from a study of T cells in Graves' hyperthyroidism and ophthalmopathy. For the study at large: Peripheral blood sampling occurred at initial diagnosis, before any treatment.

The CDR3 runs to 16 residues. V lost 2 bases to trimming and J lost 0 bases, with 8 bases between them. Germline CDR1 reads SNHLY; CDR2 reads FYNNEI. This clonotype was observed many times. The antigen remains undetermined. The patients, who ranged from 18 to 65 in age, presented with newly diagnosed hyperthyroidism lasting under 2 months. Before ophthalmopathy appeared, progressors gave blood at initial hyperthyroidism diagnosis. There were TCR beta CDR3 regions amplified from RNA transcripts. Researchers ran a first-round RT-PCR on the TCR CDR3 using the HTBI primer set. TCRdb used MiXCR to reprocess the multiplex PCR reads, holding one entry per CDR3 protein. The data show 300,000 to 450,000 distinct CDR3 sequences, about a sixth seen once. Whole-study findings and limits: Peripheral blood also featured most of the thyroid clonotypes expanded above 0.001.

The receptor's source is a woman aged 18-29 years with Graves' hyperthyroidism that later progressed to Graves' ophthalmopathy. Sequences were obtained from blood. V and J are TRBV2 and TRBJ2-6; possible D gene TRBD1, 6 bases. CDR3 loop: CASSESGDSGANVLTF. The CDR3 DNA reads TGTGCCAGCAGTGAATCAGGGGACTCTGGGGCCAACGTCCTGACTTTC.